The T cell receptor (beta chain) described here comes from a study of tumour-infiltrating T cells in Burkitt lymphoma. Measured with immunoSEQ multiplex PCR; TCRdb has only the in-frame clones, and not every one. This sample has 13,000 or so clones, with less than 90% found just once. Germline assignment: CDR1 SQVTM and CDR2 ANQGSEA. Trimming took 3 bases from V and 1 from J, leaving 11 bases between them. The CDR3 covers 14 residues. The TCR was taken from a human donor with diffuse large B-cell lymphoma. The genes are TRBV29-1 and TRBJ2-3; possibly TRBD1 or TRBD2 for D (5 bases each). The sequenced material came from tumor tissue. The CDR3 DNA follows: TGCAGCGTTGAGAGGCAGGGAGGCACAGATACGCAGTATTTT. Translating gives CSVERQGGTDTQYF.